This T cell receptor beta chain is from a study of CD8+ T cells in alopecia areata. General study points: Links between baseline CD8+ expansion and response need larger treated cohorts. Within the top 100, expanded CD8+ clones significantly decreased with tofacitinib, as did scalp clonality.

RNA was extracted and reverse transcribed into cDNA as the sequencing template. Assay: immunoSEQ multiplex PCR; the TCRdb copy retains only in-frame clones and omits some. The sample has about 160,000 clones; around 71% are singletons. Treatment described: oral pan-JAK inhibitor, 5-10 mg twice daily. V lost 4 bases and J 1 base, leaving 10 bases between the germline ends. This CDR3 has 15 residues. CDR1 MGHRA and CDR2 YSYEKL come from the germline V gene. Points on this clone: Its cognate antigen is unknown.

The source is a human donor with alopecia areata. Specimen: CD4+ T cells sorted from blood, collected at week 4, from a patient treated with tofacitinib. This rearrangement joins TRBV4-1 to TRBJ2-2; weak D call: TRBD2 (5 bases). The CDR3 nucleotides are TGCGCCAGCAGCCCGGGATCCCAGAACACCGGGGAGCTGTTTTTT. Residues: CASSPGSQNTGELFF.